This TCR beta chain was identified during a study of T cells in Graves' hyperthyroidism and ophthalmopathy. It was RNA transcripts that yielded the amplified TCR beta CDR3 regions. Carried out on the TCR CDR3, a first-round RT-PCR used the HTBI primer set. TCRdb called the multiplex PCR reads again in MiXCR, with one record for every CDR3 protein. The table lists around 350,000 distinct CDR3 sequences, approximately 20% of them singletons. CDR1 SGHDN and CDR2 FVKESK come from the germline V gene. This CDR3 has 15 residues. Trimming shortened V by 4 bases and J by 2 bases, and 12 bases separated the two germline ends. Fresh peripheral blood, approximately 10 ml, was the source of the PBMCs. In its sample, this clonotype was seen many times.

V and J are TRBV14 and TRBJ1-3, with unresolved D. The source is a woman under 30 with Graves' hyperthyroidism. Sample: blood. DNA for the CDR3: TGTGCCAGCAGCCGGGTGGGGTTCGCTGGAAACACCATATATTTT. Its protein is CASSRVGFAGNTIYF.